This T cell receptor beta chain appears in the sequencing data of a study of vaccination and CD4 T cells after COVID-19. Cultured CD4+ T cell DNA underwent sequencing with the Oncomine TCR Beta short-read assay. MiXCR was run by TCRdb on the PCR reads, yielding one entry per CDR3 protein. The sample holds approximately 13,000 distinct CDR3 sequences, roughly 46% seen once. V was clipped by 6 bases and J by 1 base; unmatched bases: 8. Per the germline V gene, CDR1 is SNHLY and CDR2 is FYNNEI. The CDR3 extends over 16 amino acids. Regarding the study as a whole: The authors identified 304 of 307 vaccine-specific clones in convalescent patients as spike mono-reactive.

Specified treatment: roughly ten-day PBMC culture with coronavirus spike peptide pools or control peptides (ViraFEST assay). PBMCs, plated at about 2.2 million per well, were grown in the presence of roughly 9.5 IU/ml IL-2 and 10 ug/ml peptide pools. A word on this clonotype: Its antigen is unidentified.

The starting material was CD4+ T cells from blood, cultured in vitro, obtained before SARS-CoV-2 vaccination. The clonotype originates from a human donor who had recovered from COVID-19. V and J are TRBV2 and TRBJ1-5, with TRBD1 matching over 8 bases. The DNA of the CDR3 is TGTGCCAGCAGCGCTCAGGGGGCGAGAAGCAATCAGCCCCAGCATTTT. It is translated as CASSAQGARSNQPQHF.